Below are 5 T cell receptor beta chains sequenced from a single sample in a study of T cells in Graves' hyperthyroidism and ophthalmopathy. RNA transcripts were the template for amplifying TCR beta CDR3 regions. An initial round of RT-PCR targeting the TCR CDR3 relied on the HTBI primer set. TCRdb independently ran MiXCR on the multiplex PCR reads; one entry per CDR3 protein. The table has approximately 620,000 distinct CDR3 sequences, around 14% seen once. The sequenced sample was blood. All receptors derive from a woman in her thirties with Graves' hyperthyroidism that later progressed to Graves' ophthalmopathy.

This clonotype was counted between two and nine times. The chain has TRBV30 and TRBJ1-1, with unresolved D. CDR1 is GTSNPN, CDR2 SVGIG, per germline (reference sequence). The CDR3 contains 14 residues. Trimming pared 2 bases from V and 3 bases from J, leaving 13 bases between. The CDR3 region has the DNA TGTGCCTGGAGTAAACAAGAGGCCGACACTGAAGCTTTCTTT. Protein: CAWSKQEADTEAFF.

This clonotype was seen ten or more times. The chain combines TRBV29-1 with TRBJ2-7, with 8 nucleotides matching TRBD2. The CDR3 is 13 residues long. With 6 bases clipped from V and 1 base from J, the junction kept 5 bases outside the gene matches. From germline, CDR1 is SQVTM and CDR2 ANQGSEA. The DNA of the CDR3 is TGCAGCGTCGGGACTAGGTTATCCTACGAGCAGTACTTC. Translation: CSVGTRLSYEQYF.

This clonotype occurred many times. CDR3 bases: TGTGCCAGCTCGGGGGGGGTAGGAAACACTGAAGCTTTCTTT. Its protein is CASSGGVGNTEAFF. This chain links TRBV12-3 or TRBV12-4 with TRBJ1-1, with D possibly being TRBD1 (5 bases). V was clipped by 8 bases and J by 2 bases, with 15 bases between them. The CDR3 covers 14 residues.

This clonotype was seen ten or more times. The V call is TRBV6-2 or TRBV6-3, the J call TRBJ1-2; 9 bases are a match to TRBD1. Germline loops: CDR1 MNHEY, CDR2 SVGEGT. The trim removed 4 bases at V and 8 bases at J, leaving 5 bases unmatched. The CDR3 is made up of 13 amino acids. The CDR3 region has the DNA TGTGCCAGCAGTTTACCGGGACAGGGAGGCTACACCTTC. This sequence encodes CASSLPGQGGYTF.

This clonotype was observed at least ten times. This chain links TRBV27 with TRBJ1-2; 10 bases agree with TRBD1. From germline, CDR1 is MNHEY and CDR2 SMNVEV (reference sequence). The CDR3 extends over 13 amino acids. V trimming: 10 bases; J trimming: 7 bases; junction bases outside the gene matches: 9. The CDR3 nucleotides read TGTGCCACCTCGGGACAGGGGTTTGCTGGCTACACCTTC. It specifies CATSGQGFAGYTF.